The 29 T cell receptor beta chains below all came from one sample that was sequenced in a study of PD-1 blockade in classical Hodgkin lymphoma. Time point here: newly diagnosed, previously untreated cHL patient sample. Measured with immunoSEQ multiplex PCR; TCRdb has only the in-frame clones, and not every one. This sample carries more than 15,000 clones, approximately 90% of them seen once, and the ten largest clones take around 3.9%. Sequenced: peripheral blood mononuclear cells (PBMCs). These receptors originate from a human donor with classical Hodgkin lymphoma.

The rearrangement links TRBV7-8 to TRBJ2-1; TRBD2 aligns across 8 bases. The germline CDR1 and CDR2 sequences are SGHVS and FQNEAQ. The CDR3 length is 14 residues. V lost 4 bases and J lost 14; bases outside the gene matches: 13. The CDR3 here is CASSSGLATPEEFF. CDR3 sequence (DNA): TGTGCCAGCAGCTCCGGACTAGCTACTCCCGAGGAGTTCTTC.

The J gene is TRBJ2-1, the V gene TRBV19, with a weak D call TRBD1 (5 bases). From germline, CDR1 is LNHDA and CDR2 SQIVND (reference sequence). The CDR3 runs 18 residues. Deletions cut 1 base from V and 1 base from J, with 17 bases between. The CDR3 DNA reads as TGTGCCAGTAGTATAGCCCCAATCCAGGGCTATTCCTACAATGAGCAGTTCTTC. It translates to CASSIAPIQGYSYNEQFF.

A few counts support this clone. This chain connects TRBV19 to TRBJ1-2; D possibly corresponds to TRBD1 (5 bases). V lost 3 bases and J 7 bases, leaving 15 bases between the germline ends. Germline loops: CDR1 LNHDA, CDR2 SQIVND (reference sequence). The CDR3 is 14 residues long. CDR3 amino acids: CASSISRARRGYTF. For the CDR3, the DNA is TGTGCCAGTAGTATCTCCAGGGCTCGCCGTGGCTACACCTTC.

The chain combines TRBV7-3 with TRBJ2-3, with D possibly being TRBD2 (6 bases). From germline, CDR1 is SGHTA and CDR2 FQGTGA. The CDR3 spans 16 residues. Trimming took off 5 bases at V and 7 bases at J, with 22 bases between the two ends. CDR3: CASSPYSGLPGYTQYF. CDR3 coding DNA: TGTGCCAGCAGCCCCTACTCGGGACTTCCGGGATATACGCAGTATTTT.

The chain combines TRBV18 with TRBJ2-1; tentatively, D is TRBD2 (6 bases). Germline V gene lookup returns CDR1 KGHSH and CDR2 LQKENI. The CDR3 is 11 residues long. Trimming left V 8 bases short and J 7 bases short, with 9 bases between. The CDR3: CASHLANEQFF. The CDR3 bases are TGTGCCAGCCACCTAGCGAATGAGCAGTTCTTC.

This clone showed up just a few times. This chain connects TRBV4-3 to TRBJ2-4; 7 bases agree with TRBD2. Trimming removed 0 bases from V and 6 bases from J; junction bases left unmatched: 11. CDR3 length equals 17 residues. Germline CDR1 reads LGHNA; CDR2 reads YSLEER. The DNA of the CDR3 is TGCGCCAGCAGCCAAGATCGTGGCGGGAGTAATGGAAACATTCAGTACTTC. Its translation: CASSQDRGGSNGNIQYF.

This chain uses TRBV28 with TRBJ1-4, with a weak D call TRBD1 (5 bases). The ends were cut back, 3 bases at V and 7 bases at J, with 12 bases in the middle. From germline, CDR1 is MDHEN and CDR2 SYDVKM. The CDR3 spans 14 residues. The CDR3 sequence is CASSFLGGGEKLFF. The CDR3 DNA sequence: TGTGCCAGCAGTTTCCTCGGGGGGGGTGAAAAACTGTTTTTT.

This clone is medium-sized (0.01 to 0.1%) within its sample. V usage is TRBV27 and J usage is TRBJ2-2, with D unresolved. From germline, CDR1 is MNHEY and CDR2 SMNVEV (reference sequence). Trimming stripped 7 bases from V and 6 bases from J, with 0 bases between. The CDR3 runs to 9 residues. The CDR3 spells CASTGELFF. The CDR3 DNA sequence: TGTGCCAGCACCGGGGAGCTGTTTTTT.

J is TRBJ1-1 and V is TRBV7-3, with 9 bases matching TRBD1. The CDR3 runs 14 residues. From germline, CDR1 is SGHTA and CDR2 FQGTGA. The junction had 4 bases not matched to a gene; V was cut back by 4 bases and J by 4 bases. The CDR3: CASSSQGAGTEAFF. The CDR3 region has the DNA TGTGCCAGCAGCTCACAGGGGGCGGGCACTGAAGCTTTCTTT.

This clone was picked up one time. The chain uses TRBV13 and TRBJ2-1, with D tentatively TRBD1 or TRBD2 (8 bases each). The germline V and J ends were trimmed by 1 base and 3 bases, with 16 bases remaining between them. The CDR3 runs 17 residues. Germline V lookup: CDR1 PRHDT, CDR2 FYEKMQ (reference sequence). CDR3 sequence: CASSLAGGGRIYNEQFF. CDR3 DNA: TGTGCCAGCAGCTTAGCAGGGGGCGGGAGGATCTACAATGAGCAGTTCTTC.

The rearrangement links TRBV15 to TRBJ2-1; 11 nucleotides match TRBD2. V lost 5 bases to trimming and J lost 9 bases; unmatched junction nucleotides: 21. The CDR3 is 19 amino acids. Germline V gives CDR1 LNHNV, CDR2 YYDKDF (reference sequence). DNA for the CDR3: TGTGCCACCAGCTCCCCCCTCGGGTCTCTAGCGGGAGGTGAGACTGAGCAGTTCTTC. Translating it yields CATSSPLGSLAGGETEQFF.

The genes are TRBV27 and TRBJ1-5, with 9 bases fitting TRBD1. The J segment lost 0 bases and the V segment lost 6 bases, leaving 9 bases of the junction unmatched. In germline, CDR1 is MNHEY, CDR2 SMNVEV (reference sequence). The CDR3 spans 17 residues. This chain's CDR3 is CASSPGTGSPSNQPQHF. DNA of the CDR3: TGTGCCAGCAGCCCCGGGACAGGGTCTCCTAGCAATCAGCCCCAGCATTTT.

The chain combines TRBV10-3 with TRBJ2-3, with 15 bases matching TRBD2. The CDR3 length is 17 residues. The germline gives CDR1 ENHRY, CDR2 SYGVKD. V lost 0 bases, J lost 4 bases, and 2 bases stayed unmatched. The chain's CDR3 is CAISESGLAGGPDTQYF. CDR3 bases: TGTGCCATCAGTGAGTCCGGACTAGCGGGAGGGCCAGATACGCAGTATTTT.

This chain connects TRBV2 to TRBJ2-3, with D possibly being TRBD1 (6 bases). V shed 6 bases and J shed 2 bases, with 9 bases lying between them. This CDR3 contains 13 residues. Germline CDR1 SNHLY, CDR2 FYNNEI. The DNA for the CDR3 is TGTGCCAGCAGCCGGGACAACACAGATACGCAGTATTTT. It codes for CASSRDNTDTQYF.

This clone was seen more than once but under ten times. The V gene is TRBV10-3, the J gene TRBJ1-5, with 10 bases that match TRBD1. Germline V gene lookup returns CDR1 ENHRY and CDR2 SYGVKD. This CDR3 is 15 amino acids long. Trimming took 2 bases from V and 6 from J; bases not matched to a gene: 4. The CDR3 DNA sequence: TGTGCCATCAGTGAGGGACAGGGGGTTGGTCAGCCCCAGCATTTT. Protein product: CAISEGQGVGQPQHF.

V gene TRBV6-5 combines with J gene TRBJ2-7; 11 nucleotides line up with TRBD1. This CDR3 is built from 15 residues. Germline V gene data show CDR1 as MNHEY and CDR2 as SVGAGI. V shed 4 bases, J shed 3 bases, and the junction held 5 bases outside the gene matches. The CDR3 loop reads CASSSRDRGIYEQYF. The CDR3 region has the DNA TGTGCCAGCAGTTCCAGGGACAGGGGGATCTACGAGCAGTACTTC.

The V call is TRBV14, the J call TRBJ1-3, with D hard to call. Germline CDR1 and CDR2: SGHDN and FVKESK. The CDR3 spans 15 residues. Trimming took 1 base from V and 4 from J, leaving 11 bases between them. Here the CDR3 reads CASSQVGTLGNTIYF. CDR3 nucleotides: TGTGCCAGCAGCCAAGTTGGAACACTCGGAAACACCATATATTTT.

J is TRBJ2-2 and V is TRBV30; no clear D gene. The CDR3 has 15 residues. V lost 5 bases, J lost 1 base, and 14 bases lay in between. The germline V gene has CDR1 GTSNPN and CDR2 SVGIG (reference sequence). CDR3 sequence: CAWLNQDRNTGELFF. The CDR3 DNA follows: TGTGCCTGGCTAAACCAAGACCGGAACACCGGGGAGCTGTTTTTT.

The chain recombines TRBV6-6 with TRBJ1-2, with 10 bases lining up with TRBD1. Losses at the gene ends were 6 bases for V and 2 bases for J; bases not matched to a gene: 6. The length of the CDR3 is 15 residues. Per germline, CDR1 MNHNY and CDR2 SVGAGI (reference sequence). CDR3 sequence: CASRAGTGVNYGYTF. The CDR3 coding sequence is TGTGCCAGCAGGGCCGGGACAGGGGTCAACTATGGCTACACCTTC.

This clone has a single count. This rearrangement joins TRBV2 to TRBJ2-5; 11 nucleotides match TRBD2. Germline CDR1 and CDR2: SNHLY and FYNNEI. The V gene end was trimmed by 7 bases and the J gene end by 7 bases; junction bases not matched to a gene: 11. The length of the CDR3 is 15 residues. CDR3 protein: CASIVGLAGGWTQYF. The DNA for the CDR3 is TGTGCCAGCATTGTCGGACTAGCGGGCGGGTGGACCCAGTACTTC.

The chain is built from TRBV11-2 and TRBJ2-1; 11 nucleotides line up with TRBD2. V was clipped by 3 bases and J by 6 bases; unmatched bases: 4. This CDR3 is 15 amino acids long. Germline lookup yields CDR1 SGHAT and CDR2 FQNNGV. The CDR3 DNA follows: TGTGCCAGCAGCTTTCGACTAGCGGGATCCAATGAGCAGTTCTTC. This codes for CASSFRLAGSNEQFF.

The genes are TRBV6-5 and TRBJ2-7; TRBD1 matches at 8 bases. Germline V gene data show CDR1 as MNHEY and CDR2 as SVGAGI. The CDR3 spans 15 residues. The junction had 13 bases not matched to a gene; V was cut back by 6 bases and J by 6 bases. This chain's CDR3 is CASRPRTGQRSEQYF. The CDR3 DNA reads as TGTGCCAGCAGACCTAGGACAGGGCAAAGGTCCGAGCAGTACTTC.

The chain uses TRBV11-3 and TRBJ2-1; TRBD2 aligns across 7 bases. The germline V gene encodes CDR1 SGHNT and CDR2 YENEEA. V lost 4 bases and J lost 4; bases outside the gene matches: 7. The CDR3 is made up of 15 amino acids. CDR3 region: CASSSSGLSYNEQFF. CDR3 in DNA: TGTGCCAGCAGCTCGTCGGGACTAAGTTACAATGAGCAGTTCTTC.

The chain has TRBV5-1 and TRBJ2-2, with D tentatively TRBD1 (6 bases). Trimming stripped 4 bases from V and 3 bases from J, with 13 bases between. CDR1 is SGHRS, CDR2 YFSETQ, per germline. The CDR3 is 15 amino acids. Here the CDR3 reads CASSRGQRDTGELFF. The CDR3 DNA sequence: TGCGCCAGCAGCCGCGGACAGCGAGACACCGGGGAGCTGTTTTTT.

The V gene is TRBV7-2, the J gene TRBJ1-4, with 8 bases identical to TRBD1. The V gene end was trimmed by 6 bases and the J gene end by 11 bases; junction bases not matched to a gene: 8. Germline CDR1 reads SGHTA; CDR2 reads FQGNSA. This CDR3 is 13 amino acids long. This CDR3 reads CASREDRVGKLFF. The CDR3 nucleotides are TGTGCCAGCAGGGAGGACAGGGTTGGGAAACTGTTTTTT.

V gene TRBV6-1 combines with J gene TRBJ1-6, with D possibly matching TRBD1 (5 bases). The CDR3 runs to 14 residues. The V gene's germline CDR1 is MNHNS and CDR2 SASEGT. The V end was cut by 0 bases, the J end by 7 bases, with 7 bases between. CDR3 sequence: CASSEARGNSPLHF. In DNA, the CDR3 is TGTGCCAGCAGTGAAGCACGGGGGAATTCACCCCTCCACTTT.

V and J are TRBV19 and TRBJ1-5, with 8 bases aligning to TRBD1. CDR3 size: 14 residues. Germline CDR1 is LNHDA and CDR2 is SQIVND (reference sequence). J gave up 3 bases and V 4 bases, and 2 bases lay outside the gene matches. CDR3 sequence (DNA): TGTGCCAGTAGTACGACAGGGGACAATCAGCCCCAGCATTTT. This encodes CASSTTGDNQPQHF.

This clone was seen just once. This chain links TRBV7-9 with TRBJ2-1; D is unresolved. In germline, CDR1 is SEHNR, CDR2 FQNEAQ (reference sequence). This CDR3 comprises 13 residues. V was pared by 3 bases and J by 4 bases, with 7 bases between. The CDR3 coding sequence is TGTGCCAGCAGCTTGTACCAGTACAATGAGCAGTTCTTC. This encodes CASSLYQYNEQFF.

Here the CDR3 DNA reads TGTGCCAGCAGCCTTAAATACGAGCAGTACTTC. This translates into CASSLKYEQYF. The V and J genes are TRBV11-2 and TRBJ2-7; no clear D gene. Between the trimmed V and J ends, which lost 5 bases and 4 bases, there was a span of 6 bases. CDR3 length: 11 amino acids. The germline CDR1 and CDR2 sequences are SGHAT and FQNNGV.